This T cell receptor (beta chain) emerged from a study of shared clonotypes between healthy human individuals. The wider study: For every donor, three CD4 naive, three CD4 memory, two CD8 naive and one CD8 memory plates were used. Study results and caveats: Large sequencing depth failed to make sorted-subset sequencing complete, rarefaction showed. Some clonotypes were shared by all four sorted-subset donors, while others were not shared. The non-shared ones had lower generation probabilities than the shared ones. Sampling was confined to blood; repertoires within tissues likely differ.

The CDR3 is 16 residues long. CDR1 is ENHRY and CDR2 is SYGVKD in the germline V gene. For this clone: No antigen is known for it. The junction differs from germline at one of its ends, possibly a read error.

Only in-frame clones appear in the TCRdb table, and some are missing; sequencing was by immunoSEQ multiplex PCR. Of some 900,000 clones in the sample, more than 75% were seen once. This sequence joins TRBV10-3 and TRBJ2-5; no firm D call. This TCR was recovered from a man in his late teens or twenties in good health. Specimen: memory CD4+ T cells sorted from blood. The subset denotes: CD45RA-negative fraction. The CDR3 sequence is CAISEANFHGQEPQYF. CDR3 bases: TGTGCCATCAGTGAGGCTAATTTCCACGGCCAAGAGCCCCAGTACTTC.